This T cell receptor (beta chain) originates from a study of TIL therapy for anti-PD-1-resistant metastatic lung cancer (dated by TCRdb to the early 2020s). Background for the entire study: Among the enrolled patients, the median age was nearly 55 years (range about 35-75), and the median tumor PD-L1 proportion score was more than 4.5%. Clonotypes were tracked across tumor, expanded TIL product and serial blood samples by T cell receptor beta sequencing of tumor and peripheral blood. Across the cohort, whole-exome sequencing showed a median non-synonymous tumor mutation burden of approximately 1.5 mutations per megabase. Most of the cohort had lung adenocarcinoma, including a handful of EGFR-mutant tumors and two ALK-rearranged tumors, and half of the patients were either current or former smokers. On the study overall, not on this receptor specifically: High clonal turnover was observed in TIL culture, with many enriched product clones not detected in the baseline tumor, which suggested clonal contraction rather than faithful expansion. Because the cohort was highly selected, with more treatment-naive, never-smoker and oncogene-addicted patients than is typical, generalizability is limited. Compared with baseline intratumoral T cells, expanded TIL cultures were more clonal and less diverse (median clonality around 6% vs 30%, p < 0.0001). The study protocol defined all tumor marker inferences as exploratory.

Worth noting for this clone: There is no known antigen for this receptor. A junction end diverges from the germline sequence, so it may reflect a read error.

The immunoSEQ v3 hsTCRB kit was used to amplify TCR beta CDR3 regions from genomic DNA through bias-controlled multiplex PCR. The TCR libraries were sequenced on an Illumina NextSeq 500 to 1.5 million to 2 million read pairs for survey level or about 5-6.5 million read pairs for deep level. As for how the authors treated the data: V, D and J genes were assigned, non-productive sequences were removed, and clonality was reported by immunoSEQ Analyzer software. Repertoires were compared by productive Simpson clonality and by the Morisita overlap index of productive TRB rearrangements between infused TIL and blood. This is the immuneACCESS table as TCRdb keeps it, with only in-frame sequences that have V and J called. A part of the clones is gone; compared with another copy, unresolved V genes explain less than half, and the rest is unexplained. V and J calls and clone size are copied from that table; D and trimming were computed from the DNA. A total of tens of thousands of clones appear in this sample, less than 75% of them only once. The ten largest clones capture more than 5% of the sample.

The CDR3 runs 13 amino acids, cysteine and phenylalanine included. The retained sequence is limited to the CDR3, 39 bases, with the frame set at the first base. In the germline V gene (reference sequence), CDR1 corresponds to SSHAT and CDR2 to FNYEAQ. In light of the paper, this sample's time point label describes: pre-treatment sample, taken before nivolumab and TIL therapy. The baseline tumor samples were excised metastases, mostly pleural nodules or supraclavicular lymph nodes, taken from the same resection that was used to grow TIL. Before any PD-1/PD-L1 blockade was given, tumors were harvested, nivolumab was then administered, and patients who progressed went on to receive lymphodepletion, an infusion of expanded TIL, and IL-2. Adults with stage 4 NSCLC were enrolled in a dual-center phase I trial from 2017 to early 2020. Samples were obtained from a single-arm, open-label phase I trial in which tumor-infiltrating lymphocyte therapy with nivolumab was evaluated in advanced non-small cell lung cancer. For each resected tumor, portions were snap-frozen in liquid nitrogen and kept at -80 degrees C. Tumor regions of interest were selected on H&E sections by laser-capture macrodissection, were pulverized into approximately 15 mg aliquots, and were extracted with Qiagen Allprep kits.

The chain couples TRBV7-7 to TRBJ1-5, with an unclear D gene assignment. This sequence originates from a person aged 25-79 years with non-small cell lung cancer. Source: tumor tissue, taken at baseline. DNA sequence: TGTGCTAGCAGCCCCGACGGGAATCAGCCCCAGCATTTT. The encoded protein is CASSPDGNQPQHF. The variable domain in full, with residues beyond the CDR3 obtained from the reference TRBV7-7 and TRBJ1-5 genes, is GAGVSQSPRYKVTKRGQDVTLRCDPISSHATLYWYQQALGQGPEFLTYFNYEAQPDKSGLPSDRFSAERPEGSISTLTIQRTEQRDSAMYRCASSPDGNQPQHFGDGTRLSIL.